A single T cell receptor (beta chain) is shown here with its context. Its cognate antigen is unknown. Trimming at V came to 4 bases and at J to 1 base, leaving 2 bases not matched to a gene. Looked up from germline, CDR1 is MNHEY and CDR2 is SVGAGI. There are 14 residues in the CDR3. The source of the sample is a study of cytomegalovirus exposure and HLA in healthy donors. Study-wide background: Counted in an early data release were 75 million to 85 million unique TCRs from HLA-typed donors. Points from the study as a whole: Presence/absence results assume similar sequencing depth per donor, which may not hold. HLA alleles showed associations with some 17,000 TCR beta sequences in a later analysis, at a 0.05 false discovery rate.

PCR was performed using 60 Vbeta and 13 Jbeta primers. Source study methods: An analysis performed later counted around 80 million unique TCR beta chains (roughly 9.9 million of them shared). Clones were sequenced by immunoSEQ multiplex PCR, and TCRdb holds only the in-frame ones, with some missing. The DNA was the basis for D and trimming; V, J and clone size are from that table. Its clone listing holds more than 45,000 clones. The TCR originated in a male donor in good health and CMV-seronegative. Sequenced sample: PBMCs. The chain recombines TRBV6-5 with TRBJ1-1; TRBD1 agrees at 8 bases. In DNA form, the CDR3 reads TGTGCCAGCAGTTGGGACAGGCGGAACACTGAAGCTTTCTTT. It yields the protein CASSWDRRNTEAFF.